A single sample gave rise to the 21 T cell receptor beta chains below, sequenced in a study of T cell responses to AZD1222 COVID-19 vaccine. TCRdb's copy holds only in-frame clones and misses some; the assay was immunoSEQ multiplex PCR. The table has 85,000 to 130,000 clones, 90% seen once. Sequenced material: peripheral blood, taken on day 0 of AZD1222 vaccination. The receptors originated from an adult in good health.

The V and J genes are TRBV6-2 or TRBV6-3 and TRBJ2-2; 13 nucleotides align to TRBD2. Germline V lookup: CDR1 MNHEY, CDR2 SVGEGT. This CDR3 spans 18 amino acids. The junction had 11 bases not matched to a gene; V was cut back by 6 bases and J by 4 bases. The CDR3 region has the DNA TGTGCCAGCAGCCCGGGACTAGCGGGACCCACGGGCACCGGGGAGCTGTTTTTT. It encodes CASSPGLAGPTGTGELFF.

This chain links TRBV7-3 with TRBJ2-1, with TRBD2 matching over 16 bases. From germline, CDR1 is SGHTA and CDR2 FQGTGA. CDR3 size: 15 residues. V lost 5 bases and J lost 9; bases outside the gene matches: 4. CDR3 protein: CASSVGLAGGGEQFF. CDR3 nucleotide sequence: TGTGCCAGCAGCGTGGGACTAGCGGGAGGGGGTGAGCAGTTCTTC.

The chain joins TRBV9 to TRBJ2-1, with a possible D match to TRBD2 (5 bases). This CDR3 is built from 14 residues. Trimming cost V 0 bases and J 9 bases, with 13 bases left between them. CDR1 and CDR2 from the germline V gene are SGDLS and YYNGEE. For the CDR3, the DNA is TGTGCCAGCAGCGTAGTTATGGGGAGCCTTGAGCAGTTCTTC. It translates to CASSVVMGSLEQFF.

This rearrangement joins TRBV6-5 to TRBJ1-2; D unresolved. Deletions cut 5 bases from V and 2 bases from J, with 9 bases between. The CDR3 has 13 residues. The germline V gene has CDR1 MNHEY and CDR2 SVGAGI. The CDR3 DNA reads as TGTGCCAGCAGTCGGACGGCAAACTATGGCTACACCTTC. Amino acids: CASSRTANYGYTF.

This clone was seen once. J is TRBJ1-2 and V is TRBV19; a weak D match, TRBD1 (5 bases). V was trimmed by 3 bases and J by 7 bases, leaving 12 bases between them. Germline V CDR1 and CDR2: LNHDA, SQIVND (reference sequence). This CDR3 has 13 residues. The CDR3 is CASSITGVLGYTF. CDR3 in DNA: TGTGCCAGTAGTATTACGGGGGTACTTGGCTACACCTTC.

This rearrangement joins TRBV18 to TRBJ1-2; D possibly corresponds to TRBD1 (5 bases). The V end was cut by 6 bases, the J end by 4 bases, with 15 bases between. The CDR3 sequence is 14 residues long. Germline CDR1 reads KGHSH; CDR2 reads LQKENI. The chain's CDR3 is CASSRGSIGYGYTF. DNA of the CDR3: TGTGCCAGCTCCCGGGGGTCTATTGGCTATGGCTACACCTTC.

The gene calls are TRBV11-2 and TRBJ2-7, with 8 bases that match TRBD2. The ends lost 8 bases at V and 7 bases at J; junction bases unmatched: 1. CDR1 is SGHAT and CDR2 is FQNNGV in the germline V gene. The CDR3 sequence is 10 residues long. The CDR3 loop reads CASRGGEQYF. DNA of the CDR3: TGTGCCAGCCGGGGGGGTGAGCAGTACTTC.

The chain carries TRBV5-5 and TRBJ2-7; 8 bases line up with TRBD1. J gave up 3 bases and V 4 bases, and 6 bases lay outside the gene matches. This CDR3 region has 14 residues. Looked up from germline, CDR1 is SGHKS and CDR2 is YYEKEE (reference sequence). In DNA, the CDR3 is TGTGCCAGCAGCAGGACAGGGACTTACTACGAGCAGTACTTC. This gives the protein CASSRTGTYYEQYF.

The chain couples TRBV18 to TRBJ1-1; D gene ambiguous. The germline CDR1 and CDR2 sequences are KGHSH and LQKENI. Between the trimmed V and J ends, which lost 3 bases and 1 base, there was a span of 12 bases. This CDR3 has 15 residues. The CDR3 region has the DNA TGTGCCAGCTCACCGAAAACTGGGTCGAACACTGAAGCTTTCTTT. Amino acid sequence: CASSPKTGSNTEAFF. Variable domain in full (rest from reference TRBV18 and TRBJ1-1): NAGVMQNPRHLVRRRGQEARLRCSPMKGHSHVYWYRQLPEEGLKFMVYLQKENIIDESGMPKERFSAEFPKEGPSILRIQQVVRGDSAAYFCASSPKTGSNTEAFFGQGTRLTVV.

This clone has only one observation. The J gene is TRBJ1-2, the V gene TRBV29-1; 12 bases map to TRBD1. Germline V gene sequence: CDR1 SQVTM, CDR2 ANQGSEA. V lost 6 bases to trimming and J lost 8 bases; unmatched junction nucleotides: 4. The CDR3 extends over 12 amino acids. CDR3 in amino acids: CSVAGQGAGYTF. The CDR3 region has the DNA TGCAGCGTCGCGGGACAGGGGGCGGGCTACACCTTC.

J is TRBJ2-6 and V is TRBV10-3; 7 bases map to TRBD1. The CDR3 consists of 16 residues. Looked up from germline, CDR1 is ENHRY and CDR2 is SYGVKD. The V segment lost 5 bases and the J segment 2 bases; nucleotides outside the gene matches: 6. In DNA, the CDR3 is TGTGCCATCAGTACCCTTGACAGGGCTGGGGCCAACGTCCTGACTTTC. Translating gives CAISTLDRAGANVLTF.

This sequence joins TRBV9 and TRBJ1-2; D unresolved. Germline V gives CDR1 SGDLS, CDR2 YYNGEE. Trimming shortened V by 3 bases and J by 0 bases, and 12 bases separated the two germline ends. The CDR3 consists of 15 residues. The CDR3 DNA follows: TGTGCCAGCAGCGCCCAACAGATAACTAACTATGGCTACACCTTC. It encodes CASSAQQITNYGYTF.

The genes are TRBV30 and TRBJ1-1; no reliable D call. Trimming left V 4 bases short and J 11 bases short, with 23 bases between. This CDR3 has 14 residues. CDR1 GTSNPN and CDR2 SVGIG come from the germline V gene (reference sequence). DNA of the CDR3: TGTGCCTGGACCCTTCACGGGGATTCCCCAAACGCTTTCTTT. Translated: CAWTLHGDSPNAFF.

V is TRBV3-1 (or the pseudogene TRBV3-2) and J is TRBJ2-7; 9 nucleotides align to TRBD1. J lost 7 bases, V lost 4 bases, and 11 bases had no gene match. The CDR3 contains 15 residues. Germline V gene data show CDR1 as LGHDT and CDR2 as YNNKEL (reference sequence). The CDR3 DNA reads TGTGCCAGCAGCCTAGTGTCACAGGGGGCAAGGGAGCAGTACTTC. Protein product: CASSLVSQGAREQYF.

The CDR3 reads CASSLSLAGYEQYF. The CDR3 DNA reads as TGCGCCAGCAGCCTTTCTCTAGCGGGTTACGAGCAGTACTTC. V is TRBV4-1 and J is TRBJ2-7; TRBD2 matches 8 bases. Per germline, CDR1 MGHRA and CDR2 YSYEKL. J lost 4 bases, V lost 4 bases, and 6 bases had no gene match. The CDR3 loop spans 14 amino acids.

This clone was recorded a few times. The gene calls are TRBV7-9 and TRBJ2-1, with 7 bases matching TRBD2. This CDR3 has 17 amino acids. The V segment lost 3 bases and the J segment 7 bases; nucleotides outside the gene matches: 15. Germline V gene lookup returns CDR1 SEHNR and CDR2 FQNEAQ (reference sequence). The CDR3 DNA is TGTGCCAGCAGCTTGTCGGTGGGGAGCGGGGCTGGGAATGAGCAGTTCTTC. Protein product: CASSLSVGSGAGNEQFF. Variable domain in full (rest from reference TRBV7-9 and TRBJ2-1): DTGVSQNPRHKITKRGQNVTFRCDPISEHNRLYWYRQTLGQGPEFLTYFQNEAQLEKSRLLSDRFSAERPKGSFSTLEIQRTEQGDSAMYLCASSLSVGSGAGNEQFFGPGTRLTVL.

The DNA of the CDR3 is TGTGCCAGCAGTCCCCCCGACGGCTATGGCTACACCTTC. Translated: CASSPPDGYGYTF. This chain connects TRBV25-1 to TRBJ1-2; D not certain. The CDR3 totals 13 residues. Trimming left V 5 bases short and J 4 bases short, with 11 bases between. Germline assignment: CDR1 MGHDK and CDR2 SYGVNS.

The chain joins TRBV10-3 to TRBJ2-7, with D unclear. CDR3 size: 13 residues. Germline V gene sequence: CDR1 ENHRY, CDR2 SYGVKD. V was pared by 2 bases and J by 3 bases, with 8 bases between. The CDR3 DNA is TGTGCCATCAGTGAGACAGAATTCTACGAGCAGTACTTC. It encodes CAISETEFYEQYF.

The V and J genes are TRBV7-2 and TRBJ2-2, with D possibly being TRBD2 (6 bases). The CDR3 is made up of 17 amino acids. Per the germline V gene, CDR1 is SGHTA and CDR2 is FQGNSA. V lost 2 bases and J 1 base, leaving 14 bases between the germline ends. The CDR3 sequence: CASSLSRTGVNTGELFF. DNA of the CDR3: TGTGCCAGCAGCTTAAGTCGAACGGGGGTGAACACCGGGGAGCTGTTTTTT. The variable domain in full, completed from reference TRBV7-2 and TRBJ2-2, reads GAGVSQSPSNKVTEKGKDVELRCDPISGHTALYWYRQSLGQGLEFLIYFQGNSAPDKSGLPSDRFSAERTGGSVSTLTIQRTQQEDSAVYLCASSLSRTGVNTGELFFGEGSRLTVL.

The rearrangement links TRBV2 to TRBJ1-5; D remains unclear. CDR1 and CDR2 (germline): SNHLY, FYNNEI. The CDR3 length is 11 residues. V was pared by 3 bases and J by 4 bases, with 1 base between. CDR3 region: CASSDNQPQHF. For the CDR3, the DNA is TGTGCCAGCAGTGATAATCAGCCCCAGCATTTT.

CDR3 nucleotide sequence: TGTGCCAGCAGCGCAAATACAGGGTCTTGGAAGACCCAGTACTTC. The encoded protein is CASSANTGSWKTQYF. This chain connects TRBV7-9 to TRBJ2-5, with D possibly TRBD1 on 6 matching bases. V lost 5 bases, J lost 6 bases, and 19 bases lay in between. This CDR3 is built from 15 residues. Germline V gene data show CDR1 as SEHNR and CDR2 as FQNEAQ (reference sequence).